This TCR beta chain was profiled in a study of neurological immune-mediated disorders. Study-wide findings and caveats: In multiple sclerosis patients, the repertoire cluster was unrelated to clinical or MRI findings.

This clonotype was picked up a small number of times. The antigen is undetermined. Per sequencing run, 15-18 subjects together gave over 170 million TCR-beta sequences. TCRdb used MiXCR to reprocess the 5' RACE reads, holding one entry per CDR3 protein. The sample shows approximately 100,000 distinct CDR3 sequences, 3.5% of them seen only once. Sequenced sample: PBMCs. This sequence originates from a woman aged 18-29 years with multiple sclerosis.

CDR3 region: CATSDYRLAGVEQFF. The CDR3 DNA reads TGTGCCACCAGTGATTATAGACTAGCGGGAGTTGAGCAGTTCTTC. This rearrangement joins TRBV24-1 to TRBJ2-1; the match to TRBD2 covers 12 bases. The CDR3 totals 15 residues. V dropped 2 bases and J dropped 9; count of bases not matched to a gene: 4. Per germline, CDR1 KGHDR and CDR2 SFDVKD.